This TCR beta chain stems from a study of graft-versus-host responses after intestinal transplantation. V lost 5 bases and J 2 bases, leaving 13 bases between the germline ends. Per the germline V gene, CDR1 is SGHTA and CDR2 is FQGNSA. This CDR3 contains 15 residues. On this clone: Its antigen is unidentified.

Some clones are missing from TCRdb's copy, which holds only in-frame ones; the method was immunoSEQ multiplex PCR. This sample has tens of thousands of clones, with approximately 94% found just once. The origin of this receptor is a human donor who was the organ donor for an intestinal transplant. Sequenced here: unstimulated CD4+ T cells sorted from spleen or lymph node cells, sampled before transplant. This chain joins TRBV7-2 and TRBJ2-1; no firm D call. The CDR3 sequence is CASSPRTSTYNEQFF. As DNA, the CDR3 is TGTGCCAGCAGCCCTCGGACGTCAACCTACAATGAGCAGTTCTTC.